Listed below are T cell receptor beta chains from one sample, sequenced in a study of spatial heterogeneity in lung cancer. MiXCR, run by TCRdb on the 5' RACE reads, gives a single entry per CDR3 protein. The sample consists of roughly 6,000 distinct CDR3 sequences, 1% to 1.5% of them appearing once. Sequenced here: lung tumor tissue, sampled at surgery. The receptor source for this set is a male donor with early-stage non-small cell lung cancer. Both conserved end residues are part of each CDR3. D genes are given only for firm matches. Only some rows state a clone size, as once, few, many or a class for expanded clones.

d_gene | j_gene | abundance | v_gene | CDR3nt | CDR3aa
NA | TRBJ1-1 | many | TRBV6-5 | TGTGCCAGCAGTTCGTACGAGGACACTGAAGCTTTCTTT | CASSSYEDTEAFF
TRBD2 | TRBJ2-1 | NA | TRBV5-6 | TGTGCCAGCAGCTCACTAGCGTCCGGTAGTAATGAGCAGTTCTTC | CASSSLASGSNEQFF
NA | TRBJ2-1 | medium-sized | TRBV7-9 | TGTGCCAGCAGCCCGGCGCGGGGATCCTACAATGAGCAGTTCTTC | CASSPARGSYNEQFF
TRBD2 | TRBJ2-1 | many | TRBV20-1 | TGCAGTGCTCTCCGACTAGCGGATGAGCAGTTCTTC | CSALRLADEQFF
NA | TRBJ1-6 | medium-sized | TRBV7-2 | TGTGCCAGCAGTGTTTTAGAAGGTTCACCCCTCCACTTT | CASSVLEGSPLHF
NA | TRBJ1-2 | many | TRBV12-3/TRBV12-4 | TGTGCCAGCAGTTCAAGAGGGGGCTACACCTTC | CASSSRGGYTF
NA | TRBJ1-2 | many | TRBV6-5 | TGTGCCAGCATCGGCGGAAGTAACTATGGCTACACCTTC | CASIGGSNYGYTF
NA | TRBJ2-1 | many | TRBV3-1 | TGTGCCAGCAGCCAAGAAAACCACTCCTACAATGAGCAGTTCTTC | CASSQENHSYNEQFF
NA | TRBJ1-2 | medium-sized | TRBV6-5 | TGTGCCAGCAGTCCTAGCGGGGGTGGCTACACCTTC | CASSPSGGGYTF
TRBD1 | TRBJ1-5 | medium-sized | TRBV5-1 | TGCGCCAGCAGCCGTGGGACAGGGGCTGGCAATCAGCCCCAGCATTTT | CASSRGTGAGNQPQHF
NA | TRBJ2-2 | many | TRBV6-1 | TGTGCCAGCAGTCGGGGGTGGGACACCGGGGAGCTGTTTTTT | CASSRGWDTGELFF